Below, 6 T cell receptor beta chains from the same sample are listed, as sequenced in a study of blood T cell repertoires in COVID-19. The table came from immunoSEQ multiplex PCR; TCRdb's copy has only in-frame clones and leaves some out. The sample lists under 200,000 clones; about 86% were seen once. Sample: peripheral blood. The receptors stem from a man in his fifties with active or convalescent COVID-19.

This chain joins TRBV6-4 and TRBJ2-7; 15 bases are a match to TRBD2. The CDR3 length is 18 residues. Germline-derived CDR1 and CDR2 are MRHNA and SNTAGT. Germline trimming cut 7 bases from V and 3 bases from J; bases unmatched to any gene: 13. The CDR3 region is CASIIPGLAGGEDYEQYF. The CDR3 nucleotides are TGTGCCAGCATCATCCCGGGACTAGCGGGAGGAGAGGACTACGAGCAGTACTTC.

The genes are TRBV9 and TRBJ2-5, with TRBD2 matching over 14 bases. The CDR3 has 17 residues. After removal of 4 bases from V and 5 bases from J, the junction contained 10 bases not matched to a gene. CDR1 is SGDLS and CDR2 is YYNGEE in the germline V gene. CDR3 sequence: CASSPGLAGVVGETQYF. CDR3 DNA: TGTGCCAGCAGCCCGGGACTAGCGGGAGTGGTAGGGGAGACCCAGTACTTC.

About this clone: Other DNA sequences in this specimen translate into the identical CDR3. The V and J genes are TRBV3-1 (or the pseudogene TRBV3-2) and TRBJ2-7; possible D gene TRBD1, 5 bases. V lost 0 bases and J lost 2, with 11 bases in between. Germline CDR1 is LGHDT and CDR2 is YNNKEL (reference sequence). The CDR3 contains 15 residues. CDR3 sequence (DNA): TGTGCCAGCAGCCAAGATCTCGACAGAGCCTACGAGCAGTACTTC. Its protein product is CASSQDLDRAYEQYF.

The V and J genes are TRBV11-3 and TRBJ2-7; D gene uncertain. The CDR3 is 15 residues long. The V gene's germline CDR1 is SGHNT and CDR2 YENEEA. Trimming removed 0 bases at V and 3 bases at J, with 12 bases between. CDR3 bases: TGTGCCAGCAGCTTAGATCCCCCGGGTCTCTACGAGCAGTACTTC. Translating gives CASSLDPPGLYEQYF.

The chain has TRBV9 and TRBJ2-4, with D possibly TRBD2 on 6 matching bases. The CDR3 runs 12 residues. The germline V gene has CDR1 SGDLS and CDR2 YYNGEE. V lost 3 bases, J lost 10 bases, and 11 bases lay in between. The CDR3 region has the DNA TGTGCCAGCAGCGCCGGGGGACGGATTCAGTACTTC. As protein: CASSAGGRIQYF.

The V gene is TRBV29-1, the J gene TRBJ1-1, with a tentative D call TRBD1 (5 bases). Per germline, CDR1 SQVTM and CDR2 ANQGSEA. The CDR3 covers 12 residues. The V end lost 7 bases, the J end lost 1 base, and 10 bases lay between the germline ends. The CDR3 region is CSAWGGNTEAFF. DNA of the CDR3: TGCAGCGCCTGGGGGGGGAACACTGAAGCTTTCTTT.